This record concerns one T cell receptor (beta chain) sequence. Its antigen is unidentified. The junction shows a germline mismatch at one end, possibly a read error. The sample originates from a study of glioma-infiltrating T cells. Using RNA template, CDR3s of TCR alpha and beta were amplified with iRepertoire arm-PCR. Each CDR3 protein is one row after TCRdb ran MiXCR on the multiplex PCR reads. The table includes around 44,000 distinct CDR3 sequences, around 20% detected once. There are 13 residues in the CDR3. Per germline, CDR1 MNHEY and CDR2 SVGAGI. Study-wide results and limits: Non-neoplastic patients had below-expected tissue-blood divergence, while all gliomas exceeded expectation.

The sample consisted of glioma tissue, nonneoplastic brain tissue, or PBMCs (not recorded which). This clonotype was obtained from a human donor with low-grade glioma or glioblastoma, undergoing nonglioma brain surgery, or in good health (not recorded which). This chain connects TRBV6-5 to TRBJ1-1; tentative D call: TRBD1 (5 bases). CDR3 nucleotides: TGTGCCAGCATTTACGGTTCAGGGTCTGGAGCTTTCTTT. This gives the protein CASIYGSGSGAFF.